This T cell receptor (beta chain) was retrieved from a study of shared clonotypes between healthy human individuals. Caucasian adults living in Nashville, Tennessee, provided all samples. A remark on this clone: Its antigen is unknown.

CDR3 size: 15 residues. Germline CDR1 and CDR2: SEHNR and FQNEAQ (reference sequence). V lost 6 bases to trimming and J lost 6 bases; unmatched junction nucleotides: 8. It was at deep level that the assay was run. About 30,000 T cell genomes (around 200 ng DNA) went into each sorted-subset replicate. The table came from immunoSEQ multiplex PCR; TCRdb's copy has only in-frame clones and leaves some out. The sample includes 950,000 to 1,300,000 clones, under 80% of them seen just once. Study findings and constraints: In contrast to clonotypes shared by all four donors, non-shared clonotypes had lower generation probabilities.

The sample comprised memory CD4+ T cells sorted from blood. As for subset: CD45RA-negative fraction. The sequence was obtained from a man in his late teens or twenties in good health. This chain uses TRBV7-9 with TRBJ2-3; 11 bases are a match to TRBD2. CDR3 in DNA: TGTGCCAGCAGTCGTAGCGGGGGGGCTTCGGATACGCAGTATTTT. Translated, it gives CASSRSGGASDTQYF.